This is a list of T cell receptor beta chains from one sample in a study of shared clonotypes between healthy human individuals. TCRdb keeps only in-frame clones here, not all; method: immunoSEQ multiplex PCR. The sample contains millions of clones, about 95% of which appear only once. The sequenced material came from naive CD8+ T cells sorted from blood. The receptors derive from a man aged 18 to 29 in good health. Each CDR3 is given with its conserved first and last residue. A D gene is named only where the DNA matches it firmly. The size entry is marked missing in some rows and otherwise reads once, few, many or a size class.

cdr3_length	clone_size	v_call	j_call	d_call	cdr3_aa	cdr3_nt
17	-	TRBV7-4	TRBJ1-4	-	CASSLGQGRGTNEKLFF	TGTGCCAGCAGCTTAGGGCAGGGCCGAGGGACTAATGAAAAACTGTTTTTT
11	-	TRBV6-5	TRBJ2-7	-	CASSYAQEQYF	TGTGCCAGCAGTTACGCCCAAGAGCAGTACTTC
14	-	TRBV2	TRBJ2-7	-	CASSGQVNSYEQYF	TGTGCCAGCAGTGGACAGGTAAACTCCTACGAGCAGTACTTC
15	-	TRBV2	TRBJ1-2	-	CASSEQQGFNYGYTF	TGTGCCAGCAGTGAACAACAGGGCTTCAACTATGGCTACACCTTC
16	-	TRBV7-2	TRBJ1-4	-	CASSDVGAGEGEKLFF	TGTGCCAGCAGCGATGTTGGGGCAGGGGAAGGGGAAAAACTGTTTTTT
16	-	TRBV7-8	TRBJ2-7	-	CASSRSRDLSGYEQYF	TGTGCCAGCAGCCGATCCCGGGACTTGAGCGGCTACGAGCAGTACTTC
15	-	TRBV25-1	TRBJ1-3	TRBD1	CASSEWDRGRNTIYF	TGTGCCAGCAGTGAATGGGACAGGGGCCGAAACACCATATATTTT
17	-	TRBV4-1	TRBJ2-7	-	CASSQDFRGMTPYEQYF	TGCGCCAGCAGCCAAGACTTCAGGGGAATGACCCCCTACGAGCAGTACTTC
15	-	TRBV4-3	TRBJ1-1	-	CASSQDETGWTEAFF	TGCGCCAGCAGCCAAGATGAGACGGGATGGACTGAAGCTTTCTTT
13	-	TRBV29-1	TRBJ1-2	-	CSVEPQGGYGYTF	TGCAGCGTTGAACCCCAGGGTGGCTATGGCTACACCTTC
15	-	TRBV4-1	TRBJ1-3	-	CASSPSRQDGNTIYF	TGCGCCAGCAGCCCAAGTCGACAGGATGGAAACACCATATATTTT
14	-	TRBV10-1	TRBJ2-7	-	CASSESSGHNEQYF	TGCGCCAGCAGTGAGTCCTCCGGACATAACGAGCAGTACTTC
14	-	TRBV4-1	TRBJ2-3	-	CASSSSYFTDTQYF	TGCGCCAGCAGCTCTAGTTACTTCACAGATACGCAGTATTTT
16	-	TRBV28	TRBJ1-5	-	CASSFSRGGTNQPQHF	TGTGCCAGCAGTTTTTCTCGAGGCGGAACCAATCAGCCCCAGCATTTT
15	-	TRBV4-3	TRBJ2-1	-	CASSRLLDGYNEQFF	TGCGCCAGCAGCCGTCTCCTGGACGGCTACAATGAGCAGTTCTTC
13	-	TRBV27	TRBJ2-1	TRBD1	CASSLGQGYEQFF	TGTGCCAGCAGCTTGGGACAGGGTTATGAGCAGTTCTTC
14	-	TRBV2	TRBJ2-7	-	CASSEYREVDEQYF	TGTGCCAGCAGTGAATACAGGGAGGTAGACGAGCAGTACTTC
15	-	TRBV4-1	TRBJ2-4	TRBD1	CASSQGHTGGNIQYF	TGCGCCAGCAGCCAAGGGCATACAGGGGGAAACATTCAGTACTTC
13	-	TRBV6-5	TRBJ1-2	-	CASSYGGGYGYTF	TGTGCCAGCAGTTACGGGGGGGGCTATGGCTACACCTTC
17	few	TRBV4-1	TRBJ2-3	TRBD2	CASSQVNSGGATDTQYF	TGCGCCAGCAGCCAAGTTAACTCCGGGGGGGCTACAGATACGCAGTATTTT
14	-	TRBV10-1	TRBJ2-7	TRBD1	CASSFGTGLDEQYF	TGCGCCAGCAGTTTCGGGACAGGGTTGGACGAGCAGTACTTC
15	-	TRBV2	TRBJ1-6	-	CASRAGLEGVSPLHF	TGTGCCAGCAGGGCGGGCCTAGAGGGCGTTTCCCCCCTCCACTTT
12	-	TRBV7-9	TRBJ2-7	-	CASSLGENGQYF	TGTGCCAGCAGCTTAGGGGAAAATGGGCAGTACTTC
18	-	TRBV27	TRBJ2-5	TRBD2	CASSPRTSGGRSQETQYF	TGTGCCAGCAGTCCCCGGACTAGCGGGGGGAGGTCCCAAGAGACCCAGTACTTC
17	-	TRBV4-3	TRBJ2-7	-	CASSQYLSRGNGYEQYF	TGCGCCAGCAGCCAGTATCTGAGCCGGGGCAATGGGTACGAGCAGTACTTC
14	once	TRBV7-2	TRBJ2-7	TRBD2	CASSSGLAVYEQYF	TGTGCCAGCAGCTCGGGACTAGCGGTGTACGAGCAGTACTTC
13	many	TRBV27	TRBJ2-4	-	CASSYGPGNIQYF	TGTGCCAGCAGTTACGGGCCGGGAAACATTCAGTACTTC
15	-	TRBV7-3	TRBJ2-2	-	CASSPSAAPAGELFF	TGTGCCAGCAGTCCGAGCGCGGCACCAGCCGGGGAGCTGTTTTTT
12	-	TRBV5-1	TRBJ2-2	-	CASTLGSGELFF	TGCGCCAGCACCCTTGGCAGCGGGGAGCTGTTTTTT
13	-	TRBV6-1	TRBJ2-7	-	CASSDGQDYEQYF	TGTGCCAGCAGTGACGGGCAGGACTACGAGCAGTACTTC
15	-	TRBV4-3	TRBJ2-5	TRBD1	CASSRLSDRDETQYF	TGCGCCAGCAGCCGGCTGTCCGACAGGGATGAGACCCAGTACTTC